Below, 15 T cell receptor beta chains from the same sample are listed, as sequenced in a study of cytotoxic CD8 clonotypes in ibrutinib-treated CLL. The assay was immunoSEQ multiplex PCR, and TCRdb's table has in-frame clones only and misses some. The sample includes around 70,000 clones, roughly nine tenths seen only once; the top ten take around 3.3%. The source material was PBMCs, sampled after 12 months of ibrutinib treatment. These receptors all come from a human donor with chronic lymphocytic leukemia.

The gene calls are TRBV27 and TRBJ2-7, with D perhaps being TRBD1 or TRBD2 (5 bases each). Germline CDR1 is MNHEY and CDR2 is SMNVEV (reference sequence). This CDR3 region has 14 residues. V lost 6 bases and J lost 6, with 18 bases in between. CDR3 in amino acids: CASSAGTGRSEQYF. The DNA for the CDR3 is TGTGCCAGCAGCGCCGGGACGGGTCGGTCCGAGCAGTACTTC.

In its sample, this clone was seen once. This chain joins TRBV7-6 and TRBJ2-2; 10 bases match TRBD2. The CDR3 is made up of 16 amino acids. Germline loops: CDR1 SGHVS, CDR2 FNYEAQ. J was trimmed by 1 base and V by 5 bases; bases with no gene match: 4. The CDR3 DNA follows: TGTGCCAGCAGCCCGCTAGCGGGAGAGAACACCGGGGAGCTGTTTTTT. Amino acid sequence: CASSPLAGENTGELFF.

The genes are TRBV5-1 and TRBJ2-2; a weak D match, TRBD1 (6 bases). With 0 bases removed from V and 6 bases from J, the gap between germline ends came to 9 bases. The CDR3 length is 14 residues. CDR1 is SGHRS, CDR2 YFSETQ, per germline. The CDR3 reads CASSLGGGAGELFF. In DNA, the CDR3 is TGCGCCAGCAGCTTGGGTGGGGGCGCCGGGGAGCTGTTTTTT.

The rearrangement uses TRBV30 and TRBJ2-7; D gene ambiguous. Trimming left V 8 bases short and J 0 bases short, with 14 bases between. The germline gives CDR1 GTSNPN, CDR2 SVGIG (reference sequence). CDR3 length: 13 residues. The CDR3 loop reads CARGSELSYEQYF. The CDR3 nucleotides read TGTGCCCGAGGATCCGAACTCTCCTACGAGCAGTACTTC.

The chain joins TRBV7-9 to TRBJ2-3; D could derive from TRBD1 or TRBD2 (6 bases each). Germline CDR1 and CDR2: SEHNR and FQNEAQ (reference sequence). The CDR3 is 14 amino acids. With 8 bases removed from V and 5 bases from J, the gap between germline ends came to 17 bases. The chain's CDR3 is CASRLRGLGDTQYF. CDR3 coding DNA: TGTGCCAGCCGGCTTCGGGGGCTCGGAGATACGCAGTATTTT. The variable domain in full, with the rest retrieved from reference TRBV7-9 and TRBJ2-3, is DTGVSQNPRHKITKRGQNVTFRCDPISEHNRLYWYRQTLGQGPEFLTYFQNEAQLEKSRLLSDRFSAERPKGSFSTLEIQRTEQGDSAMYLCASRLRGLGDTQYFGPGTRLTVL.

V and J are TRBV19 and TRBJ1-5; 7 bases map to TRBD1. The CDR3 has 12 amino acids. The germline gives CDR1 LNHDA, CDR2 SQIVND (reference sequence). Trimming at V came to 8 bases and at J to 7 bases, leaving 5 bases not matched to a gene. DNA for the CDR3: TGTGCCAGTGGGACAGTAAGCCAGCCCCAGCATTTT. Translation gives CASGTVSQPQHF.

CDR3 sequence reads: CASSAGQGGNYGYTF. The CDR3 DNA reads TGTGCCAGCAGCGCAGGACAGGGAGGGAACTATGGCTACACCTTC. The chain recombines TRBV7-6 with TRBJ1-2, with 8 bases that match TRBD1. V lost 5 bases, J lost 2 bases, and 7 bases stayed unmatched. CDR3 length: 15 amino acids. Germline V CDR1 and CDR2: SGHVS, FNYEAQ.

The CDR3 DNA follows: TGTGCCAGTAGCAGTAAGGACGGGAGACCCTACGAGCAGTACTTC. This sequence encodes CASSSKDGRPYEQYF. The V and J genes are TRBV19 and TRBJ2-7, with D possibly matching TRBD2 (6 bases). This CDR3 region has 15 residues. The V end was cut by 6 bases, the J end by 2 bases, with 17 bases between. Germline V gene data show CDR1 as LNHDA and CDR2 as SQIVND (reference sequence). Using reference TRBV19 and TRBJ2-7 for the parts outside the CDR3, the full variable domain is DGGITQSPKYLFRKEGQNVTLSCEQNLNHDAMYWYRQDPGQGLRLIYYSQIVNDFQKGDIAEGYSVSREKKESFPLTVTSAQKNPTAFYLCASSSKDGRPYEQYFGPGTRLTVT.

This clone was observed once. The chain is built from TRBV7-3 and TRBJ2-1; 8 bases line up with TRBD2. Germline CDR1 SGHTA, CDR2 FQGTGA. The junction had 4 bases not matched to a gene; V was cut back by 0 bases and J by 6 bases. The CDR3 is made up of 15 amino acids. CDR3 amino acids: CASSLTSGSANEQFF. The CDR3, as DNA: TGTGCCAGCAGCTTAACGAGCGGGAGCGCCAATGAGCAGTTCTTC.

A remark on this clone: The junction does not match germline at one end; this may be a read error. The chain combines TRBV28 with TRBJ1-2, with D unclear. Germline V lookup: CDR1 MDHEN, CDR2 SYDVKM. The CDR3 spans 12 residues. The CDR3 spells CASSEEPVPPRF. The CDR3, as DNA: TGTGCCAGCTCGGAGGAGCCGGTCCCCCCCAGGTTC.

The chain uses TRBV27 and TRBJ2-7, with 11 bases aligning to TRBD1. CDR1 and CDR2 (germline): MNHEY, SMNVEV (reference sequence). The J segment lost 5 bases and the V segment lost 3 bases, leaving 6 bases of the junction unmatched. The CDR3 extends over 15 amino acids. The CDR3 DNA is TGTGCCAGCAGTTTCTTAGGGACAGGGGGACACGAGCAGTACTTC. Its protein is CASSFLGTGGHEQYF.

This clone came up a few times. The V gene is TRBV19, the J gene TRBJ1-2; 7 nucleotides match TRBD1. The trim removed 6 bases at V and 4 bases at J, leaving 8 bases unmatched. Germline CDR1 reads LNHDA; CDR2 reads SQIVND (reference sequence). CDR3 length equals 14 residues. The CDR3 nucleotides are TGTGCCAGTAGCCCCCGGACAGGAAGCTATGGCTACACCTTC. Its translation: CASSPRTGSYGYTF.

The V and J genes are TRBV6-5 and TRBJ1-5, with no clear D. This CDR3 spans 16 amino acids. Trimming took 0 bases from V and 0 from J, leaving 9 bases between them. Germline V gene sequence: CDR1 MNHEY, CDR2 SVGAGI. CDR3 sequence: CASSYSFEYSNQPQHF. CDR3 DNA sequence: TGTGCCAGCAGTTACTCGTTCGAGTATAGCAATCAGCCCCAGCATTTT.

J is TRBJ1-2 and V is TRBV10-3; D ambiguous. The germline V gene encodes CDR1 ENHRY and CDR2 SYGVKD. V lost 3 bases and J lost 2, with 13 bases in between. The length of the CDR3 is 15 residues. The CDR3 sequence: CAISDFSGINYGYTF. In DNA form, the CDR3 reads TGTGCCATCAGTGATTTCTCCGGGATCAACTATGGCTACACCTTC.

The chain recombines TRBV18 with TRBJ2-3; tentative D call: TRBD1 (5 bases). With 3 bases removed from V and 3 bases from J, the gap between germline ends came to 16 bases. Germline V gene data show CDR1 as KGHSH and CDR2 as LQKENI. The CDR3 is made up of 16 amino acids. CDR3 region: CASSPRRRDLTDTQYF. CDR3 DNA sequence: TGTGCCAGCTCACCCCGGCGCAGGGATTTGACAGATACGCAGTATTTT.